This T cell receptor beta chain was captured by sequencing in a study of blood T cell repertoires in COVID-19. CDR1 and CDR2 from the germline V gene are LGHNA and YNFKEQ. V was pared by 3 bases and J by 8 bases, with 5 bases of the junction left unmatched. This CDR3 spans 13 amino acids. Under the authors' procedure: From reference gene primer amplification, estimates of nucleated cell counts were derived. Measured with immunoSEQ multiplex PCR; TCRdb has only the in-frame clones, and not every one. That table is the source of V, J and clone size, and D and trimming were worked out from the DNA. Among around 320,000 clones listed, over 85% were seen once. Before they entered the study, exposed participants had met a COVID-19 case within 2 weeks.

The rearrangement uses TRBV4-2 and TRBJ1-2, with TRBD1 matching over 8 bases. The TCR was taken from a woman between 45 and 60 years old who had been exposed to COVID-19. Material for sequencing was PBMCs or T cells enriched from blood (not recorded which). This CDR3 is CASSHGQGEGYTF. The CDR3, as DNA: TGTGCCAGCAGCCACGGACAGGGTGAGGGCTACACCTTC.